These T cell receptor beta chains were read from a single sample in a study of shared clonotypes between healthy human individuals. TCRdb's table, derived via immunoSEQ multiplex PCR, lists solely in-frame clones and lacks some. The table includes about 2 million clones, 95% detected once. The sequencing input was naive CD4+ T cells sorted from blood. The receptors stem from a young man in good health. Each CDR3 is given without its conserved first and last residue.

ASSIGGLGSETQY	TRBJ2-5	TRBV19
ASSYQTTGELF	TRBJ2-2	TRBV6-5
ASSALSGETQY	TRBJ2-5	TRBV4-1
ASSRQGETQY	TRBJ2-5	TRBV4-1
ASGLISQGVNEAF	TRBJ1-1	TRBV27
ASAPDRSYNEQF	TRBJ2-1	TRBV2
ASSLRLNNEQF	TRBJ2-1	TRBV5-1
ASSWDANTGELF	TRBJ2-2	TRBV5-1
ATSREERGTGTAF	TRBJ1-1	TRBV15
ASSPDKNYGYT	TRBJ1-2	TRBV18
AISESWTPQH	TRBJ1-5	TRBV10-3
AIKQGPTDTQY	TRBJ2-3	TRBV10-3
ASSSQGVTNGYT	TRBJ1-2	TRBV2
ASSSWGRNTYEQY	TRBJ2-7	TRBV6-6
ASSQDLLAGVGDTQY	TRBJ2-3	TRBV4-3
AWTQGQGAGELF	TRBJ2-2	TRBV30
ASSLGPRGASNTGELF	TRBJ2-2	TRBV5-4
ASSRQPAGGATNEKLF	TRBJ1-4	TRBV18
ASSPISGANVLT	TRBJ2-6	TRBV18
ASSFRGVNTEAF	TRBJ1-1	TRBV27
ASSSLAGYEQF	TRBJ2-1	TRBV6-4
ASSARTLRTDTQY	TRBJ2-3	TRBV9
SVDINTGELF	TRBJ2-2	TRBV29-1
ASSVGRGYT	TRBJ1-2	TRBV6-1
ASSELPAGQETQY	TRBJ2-5	TRBV2